These T cell receptor beta chains were read from a single sample in a study of regulatory T cells in long-lasting Graves disease. TCRdb re-analysed the multiplex PCR reads in MiXCR, keeping a single row per CDR3 protein. The sample includes about 400,000 distinct CDR3 sequences, about 20% of them seen just once. The sequenced sample was peripheral blood mononuclear cells (PBMCs), obtained when the disease was refractory, from a patient treated with antithyroid drugs. The source of these receptors is a female donor with Graves disease. The CDR3 runs from the conserved cysteine through the conserved F or W. Where a row states a size, it is once, few, many or the class of an expanded clone; other rows omit it.

size	V	J	CDR3
NA	TRBV7-9	TRBJ1-3	CASSPGTDSGNTIYF
many	TRBV29-1	TRBJ2-5	CSVDLLGRGQETQYF
NA	TRBV5-8	TRBJ1-5	CASSTGQGRQPQHF
many	TRBV24-1	TRBJ2-5	CATSGRGLAGLGETQYF
few	TRBV2	TRBJ1-6	CASSEFTANSPLHF
NA	TRBV29-1	TRBJ1-3	CSVVPDIGNTIYF
NA	TRBV6-1	TRBJ2-2	CASTPWPSNTGELFF
many	TRBV28	TRBJ2-5	CASSPLVWSGQETQYF
NA	TRBV7-2	TRBJ2-7	CASSLKAPRGASYEQYF
many	TRBV7-3	TRBJ2-5	CASSLTAEETQYF
NA	TRBV10-3	TRBJ1-5	CAISESAIQPQHF
NA	TRBV11-2	TRBJ1-2	CASSFGHGYTF
few	TRBV6-4	TRBJ2-3	CASSYGGVTDTQYF
many	TRBV30	TRBJ1-4	CAWSVGGFNEKLFF
few	TRBV7-9	TRBJ2-5	CASSFGDQETQYF
few	TRBV20-1	TRBJ2-7	CSARADRGQNNEQYF
NA	TRBV27	TRBJ2-2	CASSLNSGVERPFRSQNTGELFF
few	TRBV27	TRBJ1-1	CASRINRQGPDTEAFF
many	TRBV6-5	TRBJ1-5	CASSYLGTDGDQPQHF
many	TRBV20-1	TRBJ1-1	CSAIKGPNTEAFF
many	TRBV11-2	TRBJ2-5	CASSLVGSEIQYF
many	TRBV2	TRBJ2-7	CASQKTTEVYPSYEQYF
NA	TRBV7-9	TRBJ1-4	CASSLGGVPNEKLFF
many	TRBV24-1	TRBJ2-7	CATSDGASYEQYF
few	TRBV4-3	TRBJ1-2	CASSQVLLDPNYGYTF
NA	TRBV29-1	TRBJ2-5	CSVEDLSGGQETQYF
many	TRBV7-9	TRBJ2-7	CASSAPGQPYEQYF
NA	TRBV18	TRBJ1-1	CASSPLGQGDEAFF